This T cell receptor (beta chain) was found in a study of blood T cell repertoires in COVID-19. CDR1 and CDR2 from the germline V gene are SGHTA and FQGNSA. This CDR3 is built from 16 residues. V shed 1 base, J shed 8 bases, and the junction held 11 bases outside the gene matches. The repertoire was sequenced with immunoSEQ multiplex PCR; TCRdb's copy has only in-frame clones and lacks some. The top ten clones hold 1.2% of a sample with approximately 380,000 clones, roughly 91% of them seen once. Sequenced: PBMCs or T cells enriched from blood (not recorded which). V usage is TRBV7-2 and J usage is TRBJ2-1; TRBD2 agrees at 7 bases. The TCR was taken from a woman aged 18-29 years who had recovered from COVID-19. CDR3 coding DNA: TGTGCCAGCAGCTTAGGTGGGGGGGGTTCCATCGATGAGCAGTTCTTC. Its translation is CASSLGGGGSIDEQFF.